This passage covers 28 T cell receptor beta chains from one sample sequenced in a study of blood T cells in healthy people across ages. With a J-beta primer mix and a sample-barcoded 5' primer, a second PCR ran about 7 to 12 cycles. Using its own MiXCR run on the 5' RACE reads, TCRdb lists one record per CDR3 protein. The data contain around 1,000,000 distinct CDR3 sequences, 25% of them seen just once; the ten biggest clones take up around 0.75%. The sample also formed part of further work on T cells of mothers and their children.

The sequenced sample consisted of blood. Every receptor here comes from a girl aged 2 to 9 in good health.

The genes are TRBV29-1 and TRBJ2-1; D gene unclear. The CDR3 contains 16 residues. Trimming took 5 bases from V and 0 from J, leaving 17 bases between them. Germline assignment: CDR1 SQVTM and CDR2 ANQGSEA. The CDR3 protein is CSVPRTQLSSYNEQFF. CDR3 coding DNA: TGCAGCGTTCCACGTACCCAGCTGAGCTCCTACAATGAGCAGTTCTTC.

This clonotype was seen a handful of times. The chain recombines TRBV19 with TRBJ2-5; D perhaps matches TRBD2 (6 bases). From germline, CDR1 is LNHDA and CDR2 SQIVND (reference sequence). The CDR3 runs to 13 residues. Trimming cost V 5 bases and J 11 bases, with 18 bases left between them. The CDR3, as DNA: TGTGCCAGTAGTGCGGGACGCGAAATCGAACAGTACTTC. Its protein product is CASSAGREIEQYF.

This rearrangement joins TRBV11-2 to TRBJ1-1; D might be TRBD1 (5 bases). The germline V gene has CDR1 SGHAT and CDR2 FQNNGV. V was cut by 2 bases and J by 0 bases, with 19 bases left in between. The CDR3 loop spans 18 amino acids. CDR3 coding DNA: TGTGCCAGCAGCTTATTAGCCCCAGGGAGTTTGATGAACACTGAAGCTTTCTTT. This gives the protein CASSLLAPGSLMNTEAFF.

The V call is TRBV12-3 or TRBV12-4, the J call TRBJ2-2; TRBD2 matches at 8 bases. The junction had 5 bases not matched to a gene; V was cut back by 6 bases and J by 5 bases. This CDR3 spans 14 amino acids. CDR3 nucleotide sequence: TGTGCCAGCAGGCGGGGACTAGGGACCGGGGAGCTGTTTTTT. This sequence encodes CASRRGLGTGELFF.

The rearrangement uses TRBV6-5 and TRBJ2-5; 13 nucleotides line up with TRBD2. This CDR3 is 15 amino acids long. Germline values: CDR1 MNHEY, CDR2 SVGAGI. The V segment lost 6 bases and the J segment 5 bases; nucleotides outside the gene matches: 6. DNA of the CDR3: TGTGCCAGCAGGATACTAGCGGGGGGGCCGGAGACCCAGTACTTC. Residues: CASRILAGGPETQYF.

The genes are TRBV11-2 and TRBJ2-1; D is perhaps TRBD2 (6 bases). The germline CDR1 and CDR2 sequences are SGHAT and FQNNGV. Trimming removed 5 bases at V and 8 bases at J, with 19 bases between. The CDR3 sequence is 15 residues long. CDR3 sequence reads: CASSPRDLAGDEQFF. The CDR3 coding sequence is TGTGCCAGCAGCCCCCGGGACTTGGCTGGGGATGAGCAGTTCTTC.

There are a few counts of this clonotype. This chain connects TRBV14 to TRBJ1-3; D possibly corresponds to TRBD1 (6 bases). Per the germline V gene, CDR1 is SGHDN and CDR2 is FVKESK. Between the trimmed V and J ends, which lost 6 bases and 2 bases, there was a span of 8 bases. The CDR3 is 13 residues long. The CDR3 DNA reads TGTGCCAGCAGGCGACAGGCTGGAAACACCATATATTTT. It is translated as CASRRQAGNTIYF.

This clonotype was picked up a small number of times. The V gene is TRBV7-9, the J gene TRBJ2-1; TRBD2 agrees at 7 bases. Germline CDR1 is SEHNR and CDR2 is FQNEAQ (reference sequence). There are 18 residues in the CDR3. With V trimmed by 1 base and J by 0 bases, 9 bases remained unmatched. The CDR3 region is CASSLVDSGSLSYNEQFF. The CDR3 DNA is TGTGCCAGCAGCTTAGTTGATAGCGGGTCCCTCTCCTACAATGAGCAGTTCTTC. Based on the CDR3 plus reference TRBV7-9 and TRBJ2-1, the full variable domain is DTGVSQNPRHKITKRGQNVTFRCDPISEHNRLYWYRQTLGQGPEFLTYFQNEAQLEKSRLLSDRFSAERPKGSFSTLEIQRTEQGDSAMYLCASSLVDSGSLSYNEQFFGPGTRLTVL.

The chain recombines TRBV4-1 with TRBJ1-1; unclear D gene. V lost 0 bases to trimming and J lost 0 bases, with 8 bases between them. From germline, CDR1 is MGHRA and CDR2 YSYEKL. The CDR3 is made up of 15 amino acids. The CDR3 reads CASSQDKAVNTEAFF. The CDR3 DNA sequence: TGCGCCAGCAGCCAAGATAAGGCGGTGAACACTGAAGCTTTCTTT.

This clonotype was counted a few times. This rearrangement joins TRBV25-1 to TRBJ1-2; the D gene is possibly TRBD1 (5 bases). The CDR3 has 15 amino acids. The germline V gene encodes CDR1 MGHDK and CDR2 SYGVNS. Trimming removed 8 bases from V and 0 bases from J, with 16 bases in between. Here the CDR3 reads CASLSWDGANYGYTF. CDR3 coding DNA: TGTGCCAGCCTTTCTTGGGACGGAGCTAACTATGGCTACACCTTC.

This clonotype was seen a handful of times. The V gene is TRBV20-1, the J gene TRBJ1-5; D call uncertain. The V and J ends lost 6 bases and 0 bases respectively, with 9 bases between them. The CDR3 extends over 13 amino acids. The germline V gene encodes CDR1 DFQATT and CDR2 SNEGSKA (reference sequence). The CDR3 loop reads CSAVRNSNQPQHF. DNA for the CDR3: TGCAGTGCCGTCAGGAATAGCAATCAGCCCCAGCATTTT.

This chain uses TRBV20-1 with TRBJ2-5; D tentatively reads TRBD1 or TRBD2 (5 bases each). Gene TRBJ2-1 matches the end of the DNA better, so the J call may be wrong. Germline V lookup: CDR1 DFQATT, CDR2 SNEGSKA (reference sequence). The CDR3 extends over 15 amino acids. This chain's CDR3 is CSARDPGTVGNEQFF. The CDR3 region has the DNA TGCAGTGCTAGAGATCCAGGGACGGTAGGCAATGAGCAGTTCTTC.

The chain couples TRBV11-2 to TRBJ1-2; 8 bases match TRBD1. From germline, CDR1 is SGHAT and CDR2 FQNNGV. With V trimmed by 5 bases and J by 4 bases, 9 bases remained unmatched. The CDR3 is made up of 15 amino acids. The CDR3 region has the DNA TGTGCCAGCAGCGAGCAGGGGGCGCGGATCTATGGCTACACCTTC. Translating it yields CASSEQGARIYGYTF.

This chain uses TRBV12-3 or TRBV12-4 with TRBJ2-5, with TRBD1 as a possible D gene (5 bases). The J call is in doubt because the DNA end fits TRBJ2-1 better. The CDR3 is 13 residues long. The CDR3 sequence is CASSSSQGYEQFF. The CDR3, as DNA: TGTGCCAGCAGTTCCTCCCAGGGTTATGAGCAGTTCTTC.

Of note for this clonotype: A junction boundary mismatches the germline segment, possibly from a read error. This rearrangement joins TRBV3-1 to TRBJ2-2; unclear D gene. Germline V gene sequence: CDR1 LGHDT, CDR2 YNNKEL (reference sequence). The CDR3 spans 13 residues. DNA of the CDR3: TGTGCCAACAGCCCCAACCCCACCGGGGAGCTGTTTTTT. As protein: CANSPNPTGELFF.

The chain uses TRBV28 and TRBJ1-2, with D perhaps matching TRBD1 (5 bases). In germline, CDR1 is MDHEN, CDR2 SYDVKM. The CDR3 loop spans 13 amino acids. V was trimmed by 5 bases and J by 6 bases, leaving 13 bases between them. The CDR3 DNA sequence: TGTGCCAGCAGTGGACAAGGTTTTAATGGCTACACCTTC. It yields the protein CASSGQGFNGYTF.

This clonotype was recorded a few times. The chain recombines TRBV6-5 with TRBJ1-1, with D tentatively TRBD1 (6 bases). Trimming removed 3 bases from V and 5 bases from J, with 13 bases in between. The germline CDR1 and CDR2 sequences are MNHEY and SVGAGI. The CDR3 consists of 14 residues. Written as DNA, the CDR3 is TGTGCCAGCAGTTATAGAGGGGGGCGAACTGAAGCTTTCTTT. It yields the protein CASSYRGGRTEAFF.

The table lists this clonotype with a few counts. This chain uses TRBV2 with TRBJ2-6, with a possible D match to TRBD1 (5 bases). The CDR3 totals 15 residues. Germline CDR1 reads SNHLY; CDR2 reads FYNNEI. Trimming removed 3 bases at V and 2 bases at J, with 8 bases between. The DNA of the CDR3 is TGTGCCAGCAGTGAGGGGCCCCCTGGGGCCAACGTCCTGACTTTC. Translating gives CASSEGPPGANVLTF. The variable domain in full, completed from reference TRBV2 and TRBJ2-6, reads EPEVTQTPSHQVTQMGQEVILRCVPISNHLYFYWYRQILGQKVEFLVSFYNNEISEKSEIFDDQFSVERPDGSNFTLKIRSTKLEDSAMYFCASSEGPPGANVLTFGAGSRLTVL.

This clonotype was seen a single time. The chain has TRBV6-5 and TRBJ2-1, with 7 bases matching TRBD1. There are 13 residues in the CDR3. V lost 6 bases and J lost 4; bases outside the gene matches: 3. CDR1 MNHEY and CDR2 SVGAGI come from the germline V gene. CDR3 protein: CASRGQNYNEQFF. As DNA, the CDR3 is TGTGCCAGCAGGGGACAGAATTACAATGAGCAGTTCTTC.

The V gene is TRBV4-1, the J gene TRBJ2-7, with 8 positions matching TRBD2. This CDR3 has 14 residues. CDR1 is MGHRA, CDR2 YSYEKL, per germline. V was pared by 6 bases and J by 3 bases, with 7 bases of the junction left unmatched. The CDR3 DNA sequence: TGCGCCAGCAGTCCGACTAGCGAGAACTACGAGCAGTACTTC. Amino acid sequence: CASSPTSENYEQYF.

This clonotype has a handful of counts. The CDR3 loop reads CASNPGGVYGYTF. The DNA of the CDR3 is TGTGCCAGCAACCCAGGAGGGGTGTATGGCTACACCTTC. The genes are TRBV11-2 and TRBJ1-2; TRBD1 is a possible D gene (5 bases). Germline-derived CDR1 and CDR2 are SGHAT and FQNNGV. With 7 bases removed from V and 5 bases from J, the gap between germline ends came to 14 bases. This CDR3 is 13 amino acids long.

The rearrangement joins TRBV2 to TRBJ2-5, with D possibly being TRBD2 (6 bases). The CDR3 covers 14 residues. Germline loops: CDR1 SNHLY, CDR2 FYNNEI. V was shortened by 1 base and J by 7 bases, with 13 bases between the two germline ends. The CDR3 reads CASSEGSSAVTQYF. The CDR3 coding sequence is TGTGCCAGCAGTGAAGGATCTAGCGCCGTGACCCAGTACTTC.

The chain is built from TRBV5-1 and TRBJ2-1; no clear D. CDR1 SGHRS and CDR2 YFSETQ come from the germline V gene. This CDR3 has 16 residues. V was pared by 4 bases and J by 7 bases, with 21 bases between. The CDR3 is CASSTHRASRSNEQFF. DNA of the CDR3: TGCGCCAGCAGCACCCACCGGGCCTCAAGGTCGAATGAGCAGTTCTTC.

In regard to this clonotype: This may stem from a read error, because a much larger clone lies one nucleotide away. The CDR3 nucleotides read TGTGCCAGCAGCTTATCTGGGACATCCTACGGGCAGTACTTC. Translated, it gives CASSLSGTSYGQYF. The chain is built from TRBV11-2 and TRBJ2-5, with D maybe TRBD1 (6 bases). This CDR3 is built from 14 residues. V dropped 2 bases and J dropped 11 bases, with 18 bases sitting between them. CDR1 and CDR2 (germline): SGHAT, FQNNGV.

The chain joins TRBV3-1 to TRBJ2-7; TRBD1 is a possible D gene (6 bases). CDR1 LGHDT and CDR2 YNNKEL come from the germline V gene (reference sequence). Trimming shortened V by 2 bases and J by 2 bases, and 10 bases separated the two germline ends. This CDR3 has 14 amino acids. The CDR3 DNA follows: TGTGCCAGCAGCCAATATCAGGGGCCCTACGAGCAGTACTTC. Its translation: CASSQYQGPYEQYF.

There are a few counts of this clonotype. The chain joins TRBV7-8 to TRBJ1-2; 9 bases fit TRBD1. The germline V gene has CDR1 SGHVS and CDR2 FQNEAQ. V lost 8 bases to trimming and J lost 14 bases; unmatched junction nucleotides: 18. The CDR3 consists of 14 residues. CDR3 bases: TGTGCCAGCTACCGACAGGACAGGGGAACAGGCTGGACCTTC. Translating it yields CASYRQDRGTGWTF.

CDR3 residues: CSARDLGRQKYEQYF. In DNA, the CDR3 is TGCAGTGCTAGAGATCTCGGTAGGCAGAAATACGAGCAGTACTTC. This chain uses TRBV20-1 with TRBJ2-7; D not certain. This CDR3 is built from 15 residues. Germline V gene data show CDR1 as DFQATT and CDR2 as SNEGSKA (reference sequence). The V and J ends lost 0 bases and 4 bases respectively, with 16 bases between them.

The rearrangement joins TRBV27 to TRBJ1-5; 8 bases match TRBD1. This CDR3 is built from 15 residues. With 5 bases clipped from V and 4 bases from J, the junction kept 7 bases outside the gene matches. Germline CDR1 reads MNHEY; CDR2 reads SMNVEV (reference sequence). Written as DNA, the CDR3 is TGTGCCAGCAGTGAGACAGGGGTCTGGAATCAGCCCCAGCATTTT. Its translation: CASSETGVWNQPQHF.